This TCR beta chain was found in a study of T-cell memory formation after mild COVID-19. TCRdb passed the 5' RACE reads through MiXCR, listing each CDR3 protein once. The sample records around 160,000 distinct CDR3 sequences, approximately 10% being singletons. Whole-study findings and limits: Prior to infection, memory already included some responding clones, suggesting cross-reactive memory joined. Specificity for SARS-CoV-2 was not confirmed among the second-wave clones peaking on day 37.

Only a few counts were recorded for this clonotype. Its specificity is unknown. Sequencing used PBMCs or a T cell subset sorted from them (not recorded which). The source is a man younger than 30 who had mild COVID-19 (a few samples of this study predate the infection). Cell type and time point are not known.

CDR3 loop: CASSLMSRGTDTQYF. CDR3 bases: TGTGCCAGCAGCTTGATGTCACGGGGCACAGATACGCAGTATTTT. The rearrangement links TRBV7-2 to TRBJ2-3; D ambiguous. This CDR3 is 15 amino acids long. CDR1 and CDR2 from the germline V gene are SGHTA and FQGNSA. The germline V and J ends were trimmed by 3 bases and 1 base, with 11 bases remaining between them.